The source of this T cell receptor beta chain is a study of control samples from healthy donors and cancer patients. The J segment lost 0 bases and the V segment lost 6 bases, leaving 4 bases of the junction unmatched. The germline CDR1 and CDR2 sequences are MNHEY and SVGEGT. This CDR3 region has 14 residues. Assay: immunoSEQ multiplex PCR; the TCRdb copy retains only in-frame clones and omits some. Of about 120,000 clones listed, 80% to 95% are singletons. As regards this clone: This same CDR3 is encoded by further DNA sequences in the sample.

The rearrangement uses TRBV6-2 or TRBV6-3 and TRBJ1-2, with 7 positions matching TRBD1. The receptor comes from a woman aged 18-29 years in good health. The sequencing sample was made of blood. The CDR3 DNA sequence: TGTGCCAGCAGCTCCGGGACAGCTAACTATGGCTACACCTTC. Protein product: CASSSGTANYGYTF.